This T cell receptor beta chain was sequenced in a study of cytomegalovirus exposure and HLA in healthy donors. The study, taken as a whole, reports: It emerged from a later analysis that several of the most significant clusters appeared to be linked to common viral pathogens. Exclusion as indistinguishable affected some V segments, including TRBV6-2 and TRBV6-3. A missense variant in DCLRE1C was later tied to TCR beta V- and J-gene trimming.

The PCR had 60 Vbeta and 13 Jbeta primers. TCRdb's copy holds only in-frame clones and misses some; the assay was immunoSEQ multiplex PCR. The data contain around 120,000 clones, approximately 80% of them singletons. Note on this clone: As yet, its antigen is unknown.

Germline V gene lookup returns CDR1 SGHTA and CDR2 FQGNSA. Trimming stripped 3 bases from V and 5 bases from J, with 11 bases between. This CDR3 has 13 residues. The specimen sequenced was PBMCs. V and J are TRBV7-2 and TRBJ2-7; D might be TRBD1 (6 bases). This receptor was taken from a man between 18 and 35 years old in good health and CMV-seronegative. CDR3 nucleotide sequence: TGTGCCAGCAGCTTCCTACAGGGAAACGAGCAGTACTTC. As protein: CASSFLQGNEQYF.